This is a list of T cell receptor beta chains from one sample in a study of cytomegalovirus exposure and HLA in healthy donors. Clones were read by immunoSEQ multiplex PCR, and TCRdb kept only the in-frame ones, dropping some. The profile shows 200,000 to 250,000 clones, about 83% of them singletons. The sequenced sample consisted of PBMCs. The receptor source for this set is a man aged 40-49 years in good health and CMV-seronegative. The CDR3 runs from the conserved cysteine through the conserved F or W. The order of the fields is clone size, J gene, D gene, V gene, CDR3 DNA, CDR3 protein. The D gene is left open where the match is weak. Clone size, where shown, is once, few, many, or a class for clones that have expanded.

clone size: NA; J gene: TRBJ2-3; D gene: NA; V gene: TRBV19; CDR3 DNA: TGTGCCAGTAGTCAGACGGCGGGTACCACAGATACGCAGTATTTT; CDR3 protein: CASSQTAGTTDTQYF
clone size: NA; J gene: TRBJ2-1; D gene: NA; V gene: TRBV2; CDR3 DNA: TGTGCCAGCACTCCGACACGAAACAATGAGCAGTTCTTC; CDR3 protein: CASTPTRNNEQFF
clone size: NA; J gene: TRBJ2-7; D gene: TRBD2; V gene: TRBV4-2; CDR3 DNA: TGTGCCAGCAGCCCGGGGCGGGAGACCTCCTACGAGCAGTACTTC; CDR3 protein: CASSPGRETSYEQYF
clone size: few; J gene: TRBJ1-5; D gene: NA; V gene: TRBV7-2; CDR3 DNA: TGTGCCAGCAGCCCCCCCACAGGGAATCAGCCCCAGCATTTT; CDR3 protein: CASSPPTGNQPQHF
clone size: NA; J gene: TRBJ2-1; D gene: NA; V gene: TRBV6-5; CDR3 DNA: TGTGCCAGCAGTTACTCTCCCGTCTACAATGAGCAGTTCTTC; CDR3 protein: CASSYSPVYNEQFF
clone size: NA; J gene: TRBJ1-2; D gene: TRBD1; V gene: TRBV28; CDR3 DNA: TGTGCCAGCAGTTTAGGGGGGACAGGGGAGAACTATGGCTACACCTTC; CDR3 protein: CASSLGGTGENYGYTF
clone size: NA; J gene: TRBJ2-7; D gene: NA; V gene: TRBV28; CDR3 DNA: TGTGCCAGCAGGGGGGGACGGAGCTCCTACGAGCAGTACTTC; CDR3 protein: CASRGGRSSYEQYF
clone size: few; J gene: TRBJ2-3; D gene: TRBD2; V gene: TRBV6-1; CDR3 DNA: TGTGCCAGCATGGGACTAGCGGGAGGCGGAGATACGCAGTATTTT; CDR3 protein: CASMGLAGGGDTQYF
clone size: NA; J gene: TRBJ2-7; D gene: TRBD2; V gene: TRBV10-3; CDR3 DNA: TGTGCCATCAATCCCGGGACTAAGGACGAGCAGTACTTC; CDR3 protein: CAINPGTKDEQYF
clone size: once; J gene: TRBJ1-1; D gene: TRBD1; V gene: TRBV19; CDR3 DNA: TGTGCCAGTATCACAGGGGCTAGAGGGACTGAAGCTTTCTTT; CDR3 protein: CASITGARGTEAFF
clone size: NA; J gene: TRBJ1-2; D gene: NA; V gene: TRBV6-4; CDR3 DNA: TGTGCCAGCAGTGACTCTGCGGCTGGGGGCTACACCTTC; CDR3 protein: CASSDSAAGGYTF
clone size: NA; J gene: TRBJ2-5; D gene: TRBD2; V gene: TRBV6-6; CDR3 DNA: TGTGCCAGCGGGCTAGCGGGGGGCGGAGAGACCCAGTACTTC; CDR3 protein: CASGLAGGGETQYF
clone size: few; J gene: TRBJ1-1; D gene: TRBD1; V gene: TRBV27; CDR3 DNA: TGTGCCAGCAGTTCGGGACAGGGGAGCGTGGCTGAAGCTTTCTTT; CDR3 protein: CASSSGQGSVAEAFF
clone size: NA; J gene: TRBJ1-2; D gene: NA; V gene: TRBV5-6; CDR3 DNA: TGTGCCAGCAGCTTGGCAGGGCCGGGCTATGGCTACACCTTC; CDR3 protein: CASSLAGPGYGYTF
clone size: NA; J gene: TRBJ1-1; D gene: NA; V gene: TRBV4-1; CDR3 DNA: TGCGCCAGCAGCCCCCGGGAGACTGAAGCTTTCTTT; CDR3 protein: CASSPRETEAFF
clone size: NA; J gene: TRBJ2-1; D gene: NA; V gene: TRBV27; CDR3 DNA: TGTGCCAGCAGTTCTTGGGCAGGGCCTGGAAATGAGCAGTTCTTC; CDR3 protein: CASSSWAGPGNEQFF
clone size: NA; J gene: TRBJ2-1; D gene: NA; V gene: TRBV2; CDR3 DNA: TGTGCCAGCTCCGGGTTCAACGCGGACAATGAGCAGTTCTTC; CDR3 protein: CASSGFNADNEQFF
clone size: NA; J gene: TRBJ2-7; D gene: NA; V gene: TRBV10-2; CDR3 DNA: TGCGCCGTCGGGGGGGACAGCAATTACTACGAGCAGTACTTC; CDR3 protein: CAVGGDSNYYEQYF
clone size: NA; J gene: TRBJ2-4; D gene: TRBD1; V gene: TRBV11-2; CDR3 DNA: TGTGCCAGCAGCTTCGGGACAGGGAAAAACATTCAGTACTTC; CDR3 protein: CASSFGTGKNIQYF
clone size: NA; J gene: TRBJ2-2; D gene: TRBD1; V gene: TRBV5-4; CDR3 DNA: TGTGCCAGCAGCGCCCCAGGACAGGGGACCTCTGGGGAGCTGTTTTTT; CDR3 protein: CASSAPGQGTSGELFF
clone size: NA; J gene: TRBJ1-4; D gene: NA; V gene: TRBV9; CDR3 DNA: TGTGCCAGCAGCGCCTCGACGGGGGGGAATGAAAAACTGTTTTTT; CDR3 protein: CASSASTGGNEKLFF
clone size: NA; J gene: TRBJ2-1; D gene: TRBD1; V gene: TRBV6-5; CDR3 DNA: TGTGCCAGCAGTAAGACAGGGATCACCTACAATGAGCAGTTCTTC; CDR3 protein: CASSKTGITYNEQFF
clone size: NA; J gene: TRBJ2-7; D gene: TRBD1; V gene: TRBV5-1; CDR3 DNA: TGCGCCAGCAGCTTGGAAGCAGGGGGCTACGAGCAGTACTTC; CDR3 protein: CASSLEAGGYEQYF
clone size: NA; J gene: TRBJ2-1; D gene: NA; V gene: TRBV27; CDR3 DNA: TGTGCCACCCAACAGGGCAATGAGCAGTTCTTC; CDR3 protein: CATQQGNEQFF
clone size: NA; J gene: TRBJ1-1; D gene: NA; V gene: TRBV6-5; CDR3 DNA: TGTGCCAGCAGTTCAACATCCCGGAACACTGAAGCTTTCTTT; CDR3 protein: CASSSTSRNTEAFF
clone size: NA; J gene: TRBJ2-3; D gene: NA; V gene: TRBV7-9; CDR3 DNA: TGTGCCAGCCGGATACAGGGGACTAGCACAGATACGCAGTATTTT; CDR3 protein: CASRIQGTSTDTQYF
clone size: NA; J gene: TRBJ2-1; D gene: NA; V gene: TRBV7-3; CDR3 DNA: TGTGCCAGCAGCTTAATGGCGGGGCTCAACTACAATGAGCAGTTCTTC; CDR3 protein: CASSLMAGLNYNEQFF
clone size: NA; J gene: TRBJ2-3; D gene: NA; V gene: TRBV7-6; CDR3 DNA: TGTGCCAGCAGTAGGGGGTCAGGGCTGATAAGCACAGATACGCAGTATTTT; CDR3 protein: CASSRGSGLISTDTQYF
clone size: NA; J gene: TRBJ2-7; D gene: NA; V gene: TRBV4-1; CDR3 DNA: TGCGCCAGCAGCCAAGACGGAGAGAGCTCCTACGAGCAGTACTTC; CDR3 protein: CASSQDGESSYEQYF
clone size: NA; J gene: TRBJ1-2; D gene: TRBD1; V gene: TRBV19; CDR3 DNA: TGTGCCAGTAGTGCAGGGGGCGCGGATGGCTACACCTTC; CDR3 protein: CASSAGGADGYTF
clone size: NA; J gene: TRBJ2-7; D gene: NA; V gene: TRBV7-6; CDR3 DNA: TGTGCCAGCGGCCCTCAAGCGTCCTACGAGCAGTACTTC; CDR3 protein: CASGPQASYEQYF
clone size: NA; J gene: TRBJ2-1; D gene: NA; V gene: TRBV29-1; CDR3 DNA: TGCAGCGCTGAAAGCGGGCAGCGGAATGAGCAGTTCTTC; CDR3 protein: CSAESGQRNEQFF
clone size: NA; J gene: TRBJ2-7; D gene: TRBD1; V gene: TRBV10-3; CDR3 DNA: TGTGCCATCAGTGATCCGGGACAGGGGACCTACGAGCAGTACTTC; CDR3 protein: CAISDPGQGTYEQYF
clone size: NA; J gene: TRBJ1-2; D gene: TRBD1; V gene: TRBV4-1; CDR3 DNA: TGCGCCAGCAGCCAATCCCGTAGGGGGCGAGATGGCTACACCTTC; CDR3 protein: CASSQSRRGRDGYTF
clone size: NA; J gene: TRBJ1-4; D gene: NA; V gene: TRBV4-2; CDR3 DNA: TGTGCCAGCAGAACAGGGAGCCCGGATAAGAAACTGTTTTTT; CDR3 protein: CASRTGSPDKKLFF